This TCR beta chain is from a study of blood T cell repertoires in COVID-19. Study-wide background: Sites in the United States, Italy and Spain provided acute and convalescent COVID-19 samples. Nucleic acid was either cDNA or gDNA, and it came from T cells, B-cell-depleted T cells, or PBMCs.

Per the original data handling: Cell counts per sample came from amplifying reference gene primers. The assay was immunoSEQ multiplex PCR, and TCRdb's table has in-frame clones only and misses some. That table is the source of V, J and clone size, and D and trimming were worked out from the DNA. The table lists 43,000 or so clones, about 87% of them singletons. Between the trimmed V and J ends, which lost 5 bases and 11 bases, there was a span of 13 bases. CDR3 length equals 12 residues. Germline V gene sequence: CDR1 MNHEY, CDR2 SVGAGI. This clonotype originated in a man aged 60-69 years with active COVID-19. This sequence joins TRBV6-5 and TRBJ1-5, with D maybe TRBD1 (5 bases). Sequencing was done on a sample of peripheral blood. This CDR3 reads CASSPGGGAQHF. The DNA of the CDR3 is TGTGCCAGCAGTCCTGGGGGGGGAGCCCAGCATTTT.